These T cell receptor beta chains were read from a single sample in a study of shared clonotypes between healthy human individuals. Some clones are missing from TCRdb's copy, which holds only in-frame ones; the method was immunoSEQ multiplex PCR. The table includes 2 million to 2.5 million clones, approximately 96% detected once. Specimen: naive CD4+ T cells sorted from blood. The receptors were gathered from a man aged 18 to 30 in good health. CDR3s include the opening cysteine and the closing phenylalanine or tryptophan. A D gene is named only where the DNA matches it firmly. Clone size is shown for a subset of rows, as once, few, many or a class of expanded clone.

TRBJ1-1 | TRBV2 | once | - | TGTGCCAGCAGAGGGGGTACAGGGAGGAACACTGAAGCTTTCTTT | CASRGGTGRNTEAFF
TRBJ1-1 | TRBV19 | - | - | TGTGCCAGTAGCGTACACCAAAACACTGAAGCTTTCTTT | CASSVHQNTEAFF
TRBJ1-2 | TRBV28 | - | - | TGTGCCAGCAGTTTATATTATGGCTACACCTTC | CASSLYYGYTF
TRBJ1-5 | TRBV6-5 | - | TRBD1 | TGTGCCAGTGCTCCGGGACAGGGTAATCAGCCCCAGCATTTT | CASAPGQGNQPQHF
TRBJ1-3 | TRBV5-1 | once | - | TGCGCCAGCAGCTTGGCGCGGGCCGTTGGAAACACCATATATTTT | CASSLARAVGNTIYF
TRBJ2-1 | TRBV9 | - | TRBD2 | TGTGCCAGCAGTCCGACTAGCGGGAGTGGGGATGAGCAGTTCTTC | CASSPTSGSGDEQFF
TRBJ1-3 | TRBV18 | - | TRBD1 | TGTGCCAGCTCACCCCCAGGGGGTGGAATTCCTGGAAACACCATATATTTT | CASSPPGGGIPGNTIYF
TRBJ2-1 | TRBV19 | - | - | TGTGCCAGTAGTCGGGGGCAGAGGGGTTACAATGAGCAGTTCTTC | CASSRGQRGYNEQFF
TRBJ1-4 | TRBV19 | - | - | TGTGCCAGTAGTAATGGTCGTTTGGATATCGAAAAACTGTTTTTT | CASSNGRLDIEKLFF
TRBJ2-7 | TRBV30 | - | TRBD2 | TGTGCCTGGAGTGCTGGTCAGCTTTTTATAGCGGGAGCCTACGAGCAGTACTTC | CAWSAGQLFIAGAYEQYF
TRBJ1-2 | TRBV6-5 | - | TRBD1 | TGTGCCAGCAGAGGACAGGGGGATGGCTACACCTTC | CASRGQGDGYTF
TRBJ2-6 | TRBV5-8 | - | - | TGTGCCAGCAGCTTGTGGCAGGGGTTCTCTGGGGCCAACGTCCTGACTTTC | CASSLWQGFSGANVLTF
TRBJ2-4 | TRBV19 | - | - | TGTGCCAGTAGTCTTTCCGGGTCTCTTAAAAACATTCAGTACTTC | CASSLSGSLKNIQYF
TRBJ1-5 | TRBV6-5 | - | - | TGTGCCAGCCGACTCCTTTCTTCCACGGATCCCCAGCATTTT | CASRLLSSTDPQHF
TRBJ1-2 | TRBV18 | - | - | TGTGCCAGCTCACCAGGGGAGGACTATGGCTACACCTTC | CASSPGEDYGYTF
TRBJ2-1 | TRBV13 | once | TRBD1 | TGTGCCAGCAGCCCCCGGACAGGGCCCTACAATGAGCAGTTCTTC | CASSPRTGPYNEQFF
TRBJ2-7 | TRBV18 | - | - | TGTGCCAGCTCACCAACCCCTAGCTACGAGCAGTACTTC | CASSPTPSYEQYF
TRBJ2-7 | TRBV7-2 | - | TRBD2 | TGTGCCAGCAGCTTATCGGCGGGAGGGCCTTACGAGCAGTACTTC | CASSLSAGGPYEQYF